A single sample gave rise to the 8 T cell receptor beta chains below, sequenced in a study of vaccination effects on CD4 cells after COVID-19. Their cognate antigens are unknown. ViraFEST assay sequencing came after antigen-specific CD4+ T cells were expanded with viral peptide pools. An approximately 10-day culture period preceded the isolation of CD4+ T cells. Nucleocapsid antibody tests were negative, and the vaccine recipients had no prior SARS-CoV-2 infection. Libraries were prepared by immunoSEQ multiplex PCR; TCRdb keeps only in-frame clonotypes and omits some of them. In the table there are over 30,000 clones, around 68% of which are singletons. Sequenced here: CD4+ T cells from PBMCs cultured with SARS-CoV-2 spike peptides, sampled before COVID-19 vaccination. All receptors come from a human donor who received a COVID-19 vaccine.

The chain has TRBV7-2 and TRBJ2-1, with a weak D call TRBD2 (8 bases). Trimming took 3 bases from V and 5 from J, leaving 26 bases between them. Germline V lookup: CDR1 SGHTA, CDR2 FQGNSA. The CDR3 runs to 19 residues. The CDR3 DNA sequence: TGTGCCAGCAGCTTTTACAGGGGCCTAGCGGGCCCACAACACAATGAGCAGTTCTTC. It specifies CASSFYRGLAGPQHNEQFF. Full variable domain (rest looked up from reference TRBV7-2 and TRBJ2-1): GAGVSQSPSNKVTEKGKDVELRCDPISGHTALYWYRQSLGQGLEFLIYFQGNSAPDKSGLPSDRFSAERTGGSVSTLTIQRTQQEDSAVYLCASSFYRGLAGPQHNEQFFGPGTRLTVL.

Here the CDR3 reads CASSLEEGQPQHF. CDR3 nucleotides: TGTGCCAGCTCACTAGAGGAAGGTCAGCCCCAGCATTTT. The chain couples TRBV18 to TRBJ1-5; D gene ambiguous. V was shortened by 4 bases and J by 6 bases, with 10 bases between the two germline ends. CDR3 length: 13 amino acids. Germline assignment: CDR1 KGHSH and CDR2 LQKENI. Full variable domain (rest looked up from reference TRBV18 and TRBJ1-5): NAGVMQNPRHLVRRRGQEARLRCSPMKGHSHVYWYRQLPEEGLKFMVYLQKENIIDESGMPKERFSAEFPKEGPSILRIQQVVRGDSAAYFCASSLEEGQPQHFGDGTRLSIL.

The CDR3 here is CASGLVVSGGSSGANVLTF. CDR3 coding DNA: TGTGCTAGTGGTTTGGTCGTTAGCGGGGGGTCCTCTGGGGCCAACGTCCTGACTTTC. This rearrangement joins TRBV12-5 to TRBJ2-6, with 10 positions matching TRBD2. V was pared by 0 bases and J by 0 bases, with 5 bases of the junction left unmatched. CDR1 is LGHNT, CDR2 FRNRAP, per germline. CDR3 length equals 19 residues.

This clone came up once. This chain connects TRBV19 to TRBJ2-1, with 7 bases aligning to TRBD1. Trimming at V came to 6 bases and at J to 2 bases, leaving 10 bases not matched to a gene. The CDR3 has 16 residues. Germline V gives CDR1 LNHDA, CDR2 SQIVND (reference sequence). For the CDR3, the DNA is TGTGCCAGTAGCCGACAGGGCCTTGTACCCTACAATGAGCAGTTCTTC. It codes for CASSRQGLVPYNEQFF.

This clone showed up just a few times. This sequence joins TRBV19 and TRBJ1-2; 8 bases fit TRBD1. J lost 4 bases, V lost 3 bases, and 1 base had no gene match. The CDR3 is 13 residues long. CDR1 and CDR2 (germline): LNHDA, SQIVND (reference sequence). CDR3 in DNA: TGTGCCAGTAGTATCGGACAGGGCTATGGCTACACCTTC. It yields the protein CASSIGQGYGYTF. Full variable domain (missing parts from reference TRBV19 and TRBJ1-2): DGGITQSPKYLFRKEGQNVTLSCEQNLNHDAMYWYRQDPGQGLRLIYYSQIVNDFQKGDIAEGYSVSREKKESFPLTVTSAQKNPTAFYLCASSIGQGYGYTFGSGTRLTVV.

The CDR3 DNA is TGTGCCAGCAGTTTATTTATGCAGCCCCAGCATTTT. Protein sequence: CASSLFMQPQHF. This chain connects TRBV28 to TRBJ1-5; D remains unclear. In germline, CDR1 is MDHEN, CDR2 SYDVKM. The CDR3 is 12 residues long. V was cut by 1 base and J by 7 bases, with 5 bases left in between. The full variable domain, its missing parts supplied by reference TRBV28 and TRBJ1-5, is DVKVTQSSRYLVKRTGEKVFLECVQDMDHENMFWYRQDPGLGLRLIYFSYDVKMKEKGDIPEGYSVSREKKERFSLILESASTNQTSMYLCASSLFMQPQHFGDGTRLSIL.

J is TRBJ1-2 and V is TRBV30, with a tentative D call TRBD1 (5 bases). Looked up from germline, CDR1 is GTSNPN and CDR2 is SVGIG (reference sequence). The CDR3 extends over 12 amino acids. Trimming stripped 3 bases from V and 5 bases from J, with 10 bases between. The CDR3 sequence: CAWRTEGYGYTF. The CDR3 nucleotides read TGTGCCTGGAGGACAGAAGGGTATGGCTACACCTTC.

The CDR3 sequence is CASSPSLTDTQYF. The CDR3 coding sequence is TGTGCCAGCTCACCATCCCTCACAGATACGCAGTATTTT. This chain joins TRBV18 and TRBJ2-3; no definite D call. Germline CDR1 KGHSH, CDR2 LQKENI. Trimming cost V 2 bases and J 2 bases, with 5 bases left between them. The CDR3 consists of 13 residues.